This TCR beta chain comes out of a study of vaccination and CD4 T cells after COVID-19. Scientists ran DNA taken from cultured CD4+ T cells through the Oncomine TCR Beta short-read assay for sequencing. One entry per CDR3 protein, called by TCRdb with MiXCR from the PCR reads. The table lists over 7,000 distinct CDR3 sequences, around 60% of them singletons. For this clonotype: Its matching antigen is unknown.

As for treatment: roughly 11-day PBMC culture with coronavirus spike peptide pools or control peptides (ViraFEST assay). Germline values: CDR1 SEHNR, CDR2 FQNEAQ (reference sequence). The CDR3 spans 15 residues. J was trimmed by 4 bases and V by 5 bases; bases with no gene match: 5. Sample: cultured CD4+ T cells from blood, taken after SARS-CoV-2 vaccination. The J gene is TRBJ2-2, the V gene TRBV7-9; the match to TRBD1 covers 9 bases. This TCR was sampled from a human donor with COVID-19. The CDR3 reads CASSLGQGTTGELFF. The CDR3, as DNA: TGTGCCAGCAGCCTTGGACAGGGGACCACCGGGGAGCTGTTTTTT.